The 4 T cell receptor beta chains given below trace back to one sample, sequenced in a study of PD-1 blockade in classical Hodgkin lymphoma. Clones were read by immunoSEQ multiplex PCR, and TCRdb kept only the in-frame ones, dropping some. The data show 13,000 or so clones, with 80% seen just once and around 25% held by the top ten. With no exception, relapse followed autologous stem cell transplantation in all patients, and brentuximab vedotin exposure varied. The sample in question was peripheral blood mononuclear cells (PBMCs), obtained at baseline. The receptor set was obtained from a human donor with classical Hodgkin lymphoma.

This chain links TRBV27 with TRBJ1-2, with D possibly being TRBD1 (6 bases). Germline CDR1 reads MNHEY; CDR2 reads SMNVEV (reference sequence). There are 15 residues in the CDR3. With 2 bases removed from V and 0 bases from J, the gap between germline ends came to 10 bases. CDR3 loop: CASSLGGRTNYGYTF. In DNA, the CDR3 is TGTGCCAGCAGTTTAGGGGGCAGAACTAACTATGGCTACACCTTC.

J is TRBJ2-3 and V is TRBV6-6; possibly TRBD2 for D (6 bases). The V gene's germline CDR1 is MNHNY and CDR2 SVGAGI (reference sequence). The CDR3 has 14 amino acids. Trimming pared 7 bases from V and 4 bases from J, leaving 15 bases between. For the CDR3, the DNA is TGTGCCAGCAAGCAGGCGGGGCGCGCAGATACGCAGTATTTT. This encodes CASKQAGRADTQYF.

The genes are TRBV5-4 and TRBJ2-7; D is possibly TRBD1 (6 bases). The CDR3 length is 16 residues. Germline V lookup: CDR1 SGHNT, CDR2 YYREEE (reference sequence). Trimming took 4 bases from V and 4 from J, leaving 21 bases between them. The CDR3 loop reads CASSHFRTAFPYEQYV. CDR3 DNA sequence: TGTGCCAGCAGCCATTTTAGGACAGCATTTCCTTACGAGCAGTACGTC.

This sequence joins TRBV14 and TRBJ1-4; 7 bases line up with TRBD1. CDR3 length: 16 residues. J was trimmed by 10 bases and V by 1 base; bases with no gene match: 12. Germline lookup yields CDR1 SGHDN and CDR2 FVKESK. The CDR3 loop is CASSQGWQGDRTKLFF. In DNA form, the CDR3 reads TGTGCCAGCAGCCAAGGTTGGCAGGGGGACCGTACAAAACTGTTTTTT.